The 14 T cell receptor beta chains in this list originate from one sample, sequenced in a study of beta chain features in type 1 diabetes. These receptors have no known antigen. Findings of the study overall: Within each of all four CD4+ subsets, Type 1 diabetes patients had TCRB CDR3s that were moderately but significantly shorter.

The study reverse transcribed the entire isolated RNA, so it sequenced expressed TCRB transcripts. TCRdb keeps only in-frame clones here, not all; method: immunoSEQ multiplex PCR. Of around 140,000 clones in the sample, more than 10% were seen once. Sequences were obtained from central memory CD4+ T cells from blood. The receptors here all came from a man aged 18 to 29 with type 1 diabetes.

The chain combines TRBV10-3 with TRBJ1-1; TRBD1 matches 10 bases. V shed 10 bases and J 5 bases; nucleotides not matched to a gene: 7. From germline, CDR1 is ENHRY and CDR2 SYGVKD. The CDR3 is 13 amino acids. Here the CDR3 reads CATTGGVWTEAFF. The CDR3 nucleotides are TGTGCCACGACAGGGGGCGTATGGACTGAAGCTTTCTTT.

The chain uses TRBV28 and TRBJ1-2; D gene uncertain. The CDR3 extends over 12 amino acids. V lost 10 bases to trimming and J lost 4 bases, with 13 bases between them. The germline V gene has CDR1 MDHEN and CDR2 SYDVKM. The DNA for the CDR3 is TGTGCCACCACGGACGGACCCTATGGCTACACCTTC. This codes for CATTDGPYGYTF.

CDR3 loop: CASSLGSDSPLHF. The CDR3 nucleotides read TGTGCCAGCAGCTTAGGAAGTGATTCACCCCTCCACTTT. The rearrangement uses TRBV7-9 and TRBJ1-6; D uncertain. CDR1 and CDR2 from the germline V gene are SEHNR and FQNEAQ (reference sequence). This CDR3 has 13 residues. Trimming took 1 base from V and 8 from J, leaving 6 bases between them.

The chain is built from TRBV30 and TRBJ1-5; the match to TRBD1 covers 7 bases. The germline CDR1 and CDR2 sequences are GTSNPN and SVGIG (reference sequence). This CDR3 has 12 residues. Losses at the gene ends were 5 bases for V and 7 bases for J; bases not matched to a gene: 5. The CDR3: CAWGQVGQPQHF. In DNA form, the CDR3 reads TGTGCCTGGGGACAGGTTGGCCAGCCCCAGCATTTT.

The chain has TRBV6-1 and TRBJ2-5, with D hard to call. Trimming shortened V by 3 bases and J by 5 bases, and 16 bases separated the two germline ends. The CDR3 spans 15 residues. Germline V gives CDR1 MNHNS, CDR2 SASEGT. The CDR3 sequence is CASSESRVVWETQYF. CDR3 nucleotides: TGTGCCAGCAGTGAGAGTCGCGTCGTGTGGGAGACCCAGTACTTC.

The V and J genes are TRBV29-1 and TRBJ2-5; no clear D. This CDR3 region has 10 residues. CDR1 SQVTM and CDR2 ANQGSEA come from the germline V gene. V was cut by 6 bases and J by 5 bases, with 7 bases left in between. CDR3 sequence: CSVVGETQYF. The CDR3 DNA follows: TGCAGCGTGGTGGGGGAGACCCAGTACTTC.

This chain links TRBV28 with TRBJ1-6, with 8 bases aligning to TRBD1. With 7 bases clipped from V and 6 bases from J, the junction kept 5 bases outside the gene matches. The CDR3 has 14 residues. Germline V gene sequence: CDR1 MDHEN, CDR2 SYDVKM. The CDR3 DNA sequence: TGTGCCAGCACCCCGACAGGGGCTAATTCACCCCTCCACTTT. It yields the protein CASTPTGANSPLHF.

The rearrangement joins TRBV30 to TRBJ1-2; TRBD1 is a possible D gene (5 bases). The ends were cut back, 7 bases at V and 0 bases at J, with 18 bases in the middle. The CDR3 length is 15 residues. The germline V gene has CDR1 GTSNPN and CDR2 SVGIG (reference sequence). DNA for the CDR3: TGTGCCTTAAACCCTCAGGGTTTAGCTAACTATGGCTACACCTTC. Protein: CALNPQGLANYGYTF. The full variable domain, its missing parts supplied by reference TRBV30 and TRBJ1-2, is SQTIHQWPATLVQPVGSPLSLECTVEGTSNPNLYWYRQAAGRGLQLLFYSVGIGQISSEVPQNLSASRPQDRQFILSSKKLLLSDSGFYLCALNPQGLANYGYTFGSGTRLTVV.

V and J are TRBV10-3 and TRBJ2-7; TRBD1 is a possible D gene (5 bases). Trimming removed 7 bases at V and 5 bases at J, with 12 bases between. From germline, CDR1 is ENHRY and CDR2 SYGVKD. The CDR3 extends over 12 amino acids. CDR3 region: CAITTEGNEQYF. In DNA form, the CDR3 reads TGTGCCATCACGACAGAAGGGAACGAGCAGTACTTC.

The chain recombines TRBV15 with TRBJ1-4; perhaps TRBD1 as D (6 bases). V was cut by 0 bases and J by 8 bases, with 16 bases left in between. The CDR3 runs 16 residues. Germline V lookup: CDR1 LNHNV, CDR2 YYDKDF (reference sequence). CDR3 coding DNA: TGTGCCACCAGCAGAGATCTCGGGGGCGCGGCGGAAAAACTGTTTTTT. Amino acid sequence: CATSRDLGGAAEKLFF.

In this sample, this clone turned up a few times. V and J are TRBV29-1 and TRBJ1-2; D unclear. Trimming left V 6 bases short and J 8 bases short, with 13 bases between. The CDR3 runs to 11 residues. Germline V gene lookup returns CDR1 SQVTM and CDR2 ANQGSEA. The DNA for the CDR3 is TGCAGCGTCCTAATTAGTCAGGGCTACACCTTC. It yields the protein CSVLISQGYTF.

The V and J genes are TRBV30 and TRBJ1-5, with D hard to call. Trimming cost V 4 bases and J 9 bases, with 16 bases left between them. Germline assignment: CDR1 GTSNPN and CDR2 SVGIG (reference sequence). This CDR3 has 13 residues. The CDR3 loop is CAWTPRRDGPQHF. Here the CDR3 DNA reads TGTGCCTGGACTCCCCGGCGGGATGGGCCCCAGCATTTT. The full variable domain, completed using reference TRBV30 and TRBJ1-5, is SQTIHQWPATLVQPVGSPLSLECTVEGTSNPNLYWYRQAAGRGLQLLFYSVGIGQISSEVPQNLSASRPQDRQFILSSKKLLLSDSGFYLCAWTPRRDGPQHFGDGTRLSIL.

The chain combines TRBV30 with TRBJ2-1; the match to TRBD2 covers 9 bases. After removal of 1 base from V and 0 bases from J, the junction contained 7 bases not matched to a gene. In germline, CDR1 is GTSNPN, CDR2 SVGIG (reference sequence). CDR3 length equals 17 residues. CDR3 DNA: TGTGCCTGGAGTGGGGAGGCGGGGGGGCCCTCCTACAATGAGCAGTTCTTC. It is translated as CAWSGEAGGPSYNEQFF.

The rearrangement joins TRBV28 to TRBJ2-5, with TRBD2 as a possible D gene (5 bases). Trimming cost V 3 bases and J 5 bases, with 10 bases left between them. Germline V CDR1 and CDR2: MDHEN, SYDVKM. The CDR3 runs 13 residues. The CDR3 is CASSFGIRETQYF. In DNA form, the CDR3 reads TGTGCCAGCAGTTTCGGGATACGGGAGACCCAGTACTTC.